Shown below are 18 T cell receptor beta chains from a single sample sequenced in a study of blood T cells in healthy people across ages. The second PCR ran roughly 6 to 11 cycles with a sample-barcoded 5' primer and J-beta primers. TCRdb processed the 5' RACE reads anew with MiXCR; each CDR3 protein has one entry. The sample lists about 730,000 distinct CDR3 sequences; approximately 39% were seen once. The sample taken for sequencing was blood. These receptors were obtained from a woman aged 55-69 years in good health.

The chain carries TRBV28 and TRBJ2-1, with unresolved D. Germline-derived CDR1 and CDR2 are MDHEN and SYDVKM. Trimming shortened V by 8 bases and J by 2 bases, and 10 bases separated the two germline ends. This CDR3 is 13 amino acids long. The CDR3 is CASAVSPYNEQFF. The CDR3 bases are TGTGCCAGCGCTGTTAGTCCCTACAATGAGCAGTTCTTC. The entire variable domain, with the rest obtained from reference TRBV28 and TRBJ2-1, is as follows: DVKVTQSSRYLVKRTGEKVFLECVQDMDHENMFWYRQDPGLGLRLIYFSYDVKMKEKGDIPEGYSVSREKKERFSLILESASTNQTSMYLCASAVSPYNEQFFGPGTRLTVL.

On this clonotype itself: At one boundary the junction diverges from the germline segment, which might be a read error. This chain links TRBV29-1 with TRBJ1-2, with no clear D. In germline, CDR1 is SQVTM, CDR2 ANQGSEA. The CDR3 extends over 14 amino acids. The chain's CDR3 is CSVEEDEGIYGYTF. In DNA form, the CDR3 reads TGCAGCGTCGAAGAAGACGAAGGGATCTATGGCTACACCTTC. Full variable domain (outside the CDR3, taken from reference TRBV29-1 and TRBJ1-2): SAVISQKPSRDICQRGTSLTIQCQVDSQVTMMFWYRQQPGQSLTLIATANQGSEATYESGFVIDKFPISRPNLTFSTLTVSNMSPEDSSIYLCSVEEDEGIYGYTFGSGTRLTVV.

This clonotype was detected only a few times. CDR3 bases: TGTGCCAGCAGGATGCGGCGGCGGGATTGGTTGGGGGAGCAGTACTTC. Translated: CASRMRRRDWLGEQYF. This chain joins TRBV6-5 and TRBJ2-5; the D gene is possibly TRBD2 (6 bases). V was cut by 6 bases and J by 11 bases, with 28 bases left in between. Germline assignment: CDR1 MNHEY and CDR2 SVGAGI. The CDR3 is 16 amino acids.

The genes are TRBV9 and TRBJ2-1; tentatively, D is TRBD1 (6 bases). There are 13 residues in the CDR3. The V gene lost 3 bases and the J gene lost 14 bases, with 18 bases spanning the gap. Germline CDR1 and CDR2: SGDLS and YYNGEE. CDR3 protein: CASSDPAGTKKFF. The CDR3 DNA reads TGTGCCAGCAGCGATCCCGCCGGGACAAAGAAGTTCTTC.

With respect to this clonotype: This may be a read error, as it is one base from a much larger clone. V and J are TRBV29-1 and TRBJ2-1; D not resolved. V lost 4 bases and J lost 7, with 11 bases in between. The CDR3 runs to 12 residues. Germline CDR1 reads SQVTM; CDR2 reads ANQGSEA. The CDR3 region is CSVGRSTNEQFF. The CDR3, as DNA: TGCAGCGTTGGCCGGTCGACTAATGAGCAGTTCTTC.

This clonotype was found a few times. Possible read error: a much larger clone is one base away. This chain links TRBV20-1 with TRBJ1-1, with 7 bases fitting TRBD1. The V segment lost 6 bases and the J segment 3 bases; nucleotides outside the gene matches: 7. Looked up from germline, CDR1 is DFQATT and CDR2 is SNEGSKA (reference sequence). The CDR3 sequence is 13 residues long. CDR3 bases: TGCAGTGCGGCCGACAGGGCGGACACTGAAGCTTTCTTT. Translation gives CSAADRADTEAFF.

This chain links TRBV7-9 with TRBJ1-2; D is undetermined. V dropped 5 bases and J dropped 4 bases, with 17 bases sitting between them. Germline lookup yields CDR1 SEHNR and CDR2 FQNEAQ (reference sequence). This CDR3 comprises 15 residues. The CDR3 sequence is CASSPPEAVTYGYTF. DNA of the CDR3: TGTGCCAGCAGCCCCCCCGAAGCGGTTACCTATGGCTACACCTTC.

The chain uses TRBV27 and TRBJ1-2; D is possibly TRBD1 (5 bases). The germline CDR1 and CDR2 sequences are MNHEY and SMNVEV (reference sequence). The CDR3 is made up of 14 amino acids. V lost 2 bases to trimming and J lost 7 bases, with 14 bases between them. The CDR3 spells CASSLEGDYGGYTF. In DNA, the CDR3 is TGTGCCAGCAGTTTAGAAGGGGATTATGGTGGCTACACCTTC.

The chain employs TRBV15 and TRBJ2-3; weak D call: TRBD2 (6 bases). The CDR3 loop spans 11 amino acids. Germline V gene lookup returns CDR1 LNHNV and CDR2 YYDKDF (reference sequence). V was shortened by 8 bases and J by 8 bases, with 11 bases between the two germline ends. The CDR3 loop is CATRLEGTQYF. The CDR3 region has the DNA TGTGCCACCCGACTGGAGGGTACGCAGTATTTT.

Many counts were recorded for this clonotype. The CDR3, as DNA: TGCAGCGCCGGGACAGGGGGCTTAAACTATGGCTACACCTTC. Translation gives CSAGTGGLNYGYTF. This rearrangement joins TRBV29-1 to TRBJ1-2; TRBD1 matches at 12 bases. Germline V gene lookup returns CDR1 SQVTM and CDR2 ANQGSEA. V lost 7 bases to trimming and J lost 2 bases; unmatched junction nucleotides: 5. This CDR3 has 14 residues.

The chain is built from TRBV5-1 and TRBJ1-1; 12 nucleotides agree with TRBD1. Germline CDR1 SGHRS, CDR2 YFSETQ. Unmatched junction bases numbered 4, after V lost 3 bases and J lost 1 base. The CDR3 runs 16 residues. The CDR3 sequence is CASSSGTGGSNTEAFF. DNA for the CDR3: TGCGCCAGCAGCTCCGGGACAGGGGGCTCGAACACTGAAGCTTTCTTT.

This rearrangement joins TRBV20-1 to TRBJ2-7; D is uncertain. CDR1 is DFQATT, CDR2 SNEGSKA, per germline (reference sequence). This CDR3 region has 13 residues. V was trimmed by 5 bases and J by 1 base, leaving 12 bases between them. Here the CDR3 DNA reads TGCAGTGCTTCCCCACCCGCATCCTACGAGCAGTACTTC. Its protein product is CSASPPASYEQYF.

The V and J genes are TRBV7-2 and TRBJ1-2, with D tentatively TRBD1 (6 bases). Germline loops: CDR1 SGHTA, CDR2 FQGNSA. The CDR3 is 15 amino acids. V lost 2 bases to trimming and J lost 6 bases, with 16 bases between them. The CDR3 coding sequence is TGTGCCAGCAGCTTACTTGACAGGCGGGCGGATGGCTACACCTTC. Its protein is CASSLLDRRADGYTF.

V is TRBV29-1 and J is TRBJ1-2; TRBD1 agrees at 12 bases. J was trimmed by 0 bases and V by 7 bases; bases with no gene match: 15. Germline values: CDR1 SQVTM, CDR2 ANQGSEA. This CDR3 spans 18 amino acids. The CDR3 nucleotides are TGCAGCGCCGTAACCGGGACAGGGGGCGTACTTTCTAACTATGGCTACACCTTC. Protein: CSAVTGTGGVLSNYGYTF.

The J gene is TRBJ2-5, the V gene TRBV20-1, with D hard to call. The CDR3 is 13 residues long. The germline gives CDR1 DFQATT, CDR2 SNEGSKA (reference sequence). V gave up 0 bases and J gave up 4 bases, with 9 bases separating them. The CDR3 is CSARDRSLETQYF. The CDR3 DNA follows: TGCAGTGCTAGAGATCGGTCCCTAGAGACCCAGTACTTC.

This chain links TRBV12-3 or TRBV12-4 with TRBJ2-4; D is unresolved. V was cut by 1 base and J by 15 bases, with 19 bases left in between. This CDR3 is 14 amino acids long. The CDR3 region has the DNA TGTGCCAGCAGTTTAGAGGCTATAGCTTACGAGCGGTACTTC. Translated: CASSLEAIAYERYF.

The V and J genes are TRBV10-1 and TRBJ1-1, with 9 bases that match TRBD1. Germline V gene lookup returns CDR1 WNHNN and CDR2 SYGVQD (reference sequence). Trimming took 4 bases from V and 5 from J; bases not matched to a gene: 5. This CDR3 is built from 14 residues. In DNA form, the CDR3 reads TGCGCCAGCAGTGCCAACGACAGGGGGACTGAAGCTTTCTTT. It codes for CASSANDRGTEAFF.

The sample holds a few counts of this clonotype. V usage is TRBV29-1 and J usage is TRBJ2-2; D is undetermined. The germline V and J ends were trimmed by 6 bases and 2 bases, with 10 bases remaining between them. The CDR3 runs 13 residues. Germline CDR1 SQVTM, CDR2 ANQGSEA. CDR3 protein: CSVLGSNTGELFF. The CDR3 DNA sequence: TGCAGCGTGTTGGGGTCTAACACCGGGGAGCTGTTTTTT.